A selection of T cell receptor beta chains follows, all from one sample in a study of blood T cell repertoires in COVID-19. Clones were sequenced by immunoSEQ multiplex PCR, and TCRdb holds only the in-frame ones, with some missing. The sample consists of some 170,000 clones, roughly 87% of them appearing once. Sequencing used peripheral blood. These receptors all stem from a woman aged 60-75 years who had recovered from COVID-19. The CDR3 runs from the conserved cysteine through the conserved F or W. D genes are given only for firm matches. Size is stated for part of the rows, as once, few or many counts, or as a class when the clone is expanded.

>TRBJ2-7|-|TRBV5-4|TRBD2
TGTGCCAGCAGCTTGTCGCGGGGGGACTCGGGCGAGCAGTACTTC
CASSLSRGDSGEQYF
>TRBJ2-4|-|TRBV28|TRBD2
TGTGCCAGCAGCCTGGGGGGGACCAAAAACATTCAGTACTTC
CASSLGGTKNIQYF
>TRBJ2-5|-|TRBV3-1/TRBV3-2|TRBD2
TGTGCCAGCAGCCAAGATCTCGGACTAGCGGGGGAAGAGACCCAGTACTTC
CASSQDLGLAGEETQYF
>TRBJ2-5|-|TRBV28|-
TGTGCCAGCAGTTCTACGGAGACCCAGTACTTC
CASSSTETQYF
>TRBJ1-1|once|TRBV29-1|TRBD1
TGCAGCGTTGCACAGGGGGACACTGAAGCTTTCTTT
CSVAQGDTEAFF
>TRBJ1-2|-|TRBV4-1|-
TGCGCCAGCAGCCAAGGACTCTCGCGCCGCCCGACCGCTGGCTACACCTTC
CASSQGLSRRPTAGYTF
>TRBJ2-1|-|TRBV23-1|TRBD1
TGCGCCAGCAGTGAGGGACAGGGCAATGAGCAGTTCTTC
CASSEGQGNEQFF
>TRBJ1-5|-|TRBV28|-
TGTGCCGGGGGGGCGTCTAACAATCAGCCCCAGCATTTT
CAGGASNNQPQHF
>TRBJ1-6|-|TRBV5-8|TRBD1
TGTGCCAGCATCACGACAGGGGCGATGAGCTCCTATAATTCACCCCTCCACTTT
CASITTGAMSSYNSPLHF
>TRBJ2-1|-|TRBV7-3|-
TGTGCCAGCAGCCGAGGACTGAACAATGAGCAGTTCTTC
CASSRGLNNEQFF
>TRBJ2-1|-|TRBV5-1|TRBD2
TGCGCCAGCAGCATCCCCGGGGGGGTTTTGAATGAGCAGTTCTTC
CASSIPGGVLNEQFF
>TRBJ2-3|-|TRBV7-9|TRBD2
TGTGCCAGCAAATCGGGGGGGCGAAATACGCAGTATTTT
CASKSGGRNTQYF
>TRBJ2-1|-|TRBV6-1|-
TGTGCCAGCAGTGAACAGGGAAGCCCCTACAATGAGCAGTTCTTC
CASSEQGSPYNEQFF
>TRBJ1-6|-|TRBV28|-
TGTGCCAGCAGTTTCACGGGGTATAATTCACCCCTCCACTTT
CASSFTGYNSPLHF
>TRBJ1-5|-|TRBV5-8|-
TGTGCCAGCAGCTGGCAGGGGCGCAGCAATCAGCCCCAGCATTTT
CASSWQGRSNQPQHF
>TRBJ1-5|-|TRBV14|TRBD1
TGTGCCAGCAGCAAGGCAGGGGGGTATCAGCCCCAGCATTTT
CASSKAGGYQPQHF
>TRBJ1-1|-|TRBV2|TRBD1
TGTGCCAGCAGGGGGACAGGGGGCATCACTGAAGCTTTCTTT
CASRGTGGITEAFF
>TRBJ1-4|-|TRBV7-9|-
TGTGCCAGCAGCCCGACTCTTCCGGGTGAAAAACTGTTTTTT
CASSPTLPGEKLFF
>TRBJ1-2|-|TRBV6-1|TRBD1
TGTGCCAGCAGTGAAGACCCCGGGACAGGGTATGGCTACACCTTC
CASSEDPGTGYGYTF
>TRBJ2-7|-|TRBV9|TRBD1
TGTGCCAGCAGCGTAGATCCAGGGGGCTACGAGCAGTACTTC
CASSVDPGGYEQYF
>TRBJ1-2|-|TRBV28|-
TGTGCCACCTTCGGGACATCCAACCTTGAGGTAGACACCTTC
CATFGTSNLEVDTF
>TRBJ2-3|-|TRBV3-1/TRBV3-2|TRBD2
TGTGCCAGCAGCCAAGTGGGACTAGCCGGGGATACGCAGTATTTT
CASSQVGLAGDTQYF
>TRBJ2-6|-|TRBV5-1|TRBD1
TGCGCCAGCAGCCAGATCACAGGGGCTGGGGCCAACGTCCTGACTTTC
CASSQITGAGANVLTF
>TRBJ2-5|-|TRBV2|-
TGTGCCAGCACCCTAGAGAGAGAGACCCAGTACTTC
CASTLERETQYF
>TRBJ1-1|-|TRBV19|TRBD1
TGTGCCAGTAGTACACTCGGGCAGGGGGTGACTGAAGCTTTCTTT
CASSTLGQGVTEAFF
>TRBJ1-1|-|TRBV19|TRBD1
TGTGCCAGTAGTACCGGACAGGGTCTTGATGAAGCTTTCTTT
CASSTGQGLDEAFF
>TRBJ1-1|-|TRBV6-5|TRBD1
TGTGCCACTTTCCGGGACAGGGCATTTGGGGCTGAAGCTTTCTTT
CATFRDRAFGAEAFF
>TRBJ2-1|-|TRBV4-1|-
TGCGCCAGCAGCCAAGGTAGCAACCTGGCTTATAATGAGCAGTTCTTC
CASSQGSNLAYNEQFF
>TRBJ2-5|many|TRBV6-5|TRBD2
TGTGCCAGCACCACTAGCGGCTACCAAGAGACCCAGTACTTC
CASTTSGYQETQYF
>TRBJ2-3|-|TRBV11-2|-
TGTGCCAGCAGCTTAGGCCAGGGAGATACGCAGTATTTT
CASSLGQGDTQYF
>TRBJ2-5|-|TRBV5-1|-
TGCGCCAGCAGCTTGGGGGGCAATACTATTCAAGAGACCCAGTACTTC
CASSLGGNTIQETQYF
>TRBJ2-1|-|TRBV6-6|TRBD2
TGTGCCAGCAGTCTCGGGACTAGCGGGTACAATGAGCAGTTCTTC
CASSLGTSGYNEQFF
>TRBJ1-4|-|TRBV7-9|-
TGTGCCAGCAGCTTAGGAGGAGGAAGTGGTGAAAAACTGTTTTTT
CASSLGGGSGEKLFF
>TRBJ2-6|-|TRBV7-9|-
TGTGCCAGCAGCTTAAGCGGCGTCCTGACTTTC
CASSLSGVLTF
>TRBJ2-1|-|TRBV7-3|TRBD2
TGTGCCAGCAGCTCTAGCGGGGGCTCCTACAATGAGCAGTTCTTC
CASSSSGGSYNEQFF
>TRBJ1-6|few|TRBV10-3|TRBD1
TGTGCCATCAGTGAGGGACAGGGCGCAGCAAATTCACCCCTCCACTTT
CAISEGQGAANSPLHF
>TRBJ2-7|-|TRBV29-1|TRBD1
TGCAGCGTCTCTATGGGCACAGGGGGCGGCGAGCAGTACTTC
CSVSMGTGGGEQYF
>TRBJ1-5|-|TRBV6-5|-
TGTGCCAGCATCCCTAACGGCAATCAGCCCCAGCATTTT
CASIPNGNQPQHF
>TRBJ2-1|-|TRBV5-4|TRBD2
TGTGCCAGCAGCGAGGACGGGGGGGCCCACAATGAGCAGTTCTTC
CASSEDGGAHNEQFF
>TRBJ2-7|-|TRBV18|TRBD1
TGTGCCAGCTCACCGGGACAGACCAAACTCGGTGAGCAGTACTTC
CASSPGQTKLGEQYF
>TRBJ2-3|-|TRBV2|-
TGTGCCAGCAGTGAAGGGAGAGAGGCAGATACGCAGTATTTT
CASSEGREADTQYF
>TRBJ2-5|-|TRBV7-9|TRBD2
TGTGCCAGCAGCGCCGGGGGGGCCGGGGAGACCCAGTACTTC
CASSAGGAGETQYF
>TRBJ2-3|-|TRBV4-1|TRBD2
TGCGCCAGCAGCCCATGGACTAGCGGGCCCTCGGGAGGTACGCAGTATTTT
CASSPWTSGPSGGTQYF
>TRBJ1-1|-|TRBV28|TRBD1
TGTGCCAGCAGTCCAACAGGGGGTACTGAAGCTTTCTTT
CASSPTGGTEAFF
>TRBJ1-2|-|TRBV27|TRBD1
TGTGCCAGCAGTTTACGACAGGGACTCTATGGCTACACCTTC
CASSLRQGLYGYTF
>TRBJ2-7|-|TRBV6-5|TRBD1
TGTGCCGTTAGGGGGCCGAGCTCCTACGAGCAGTACTTC
CAVRGPSSYEQYF
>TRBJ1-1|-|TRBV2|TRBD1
TGTGCCAGCACCGGGACAGGGAACACTGAAGCTTTCTTT
CASTGTGNTEAFF
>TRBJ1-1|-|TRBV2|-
TGTGCCAGCATTCTACAGGGAAACACTGAAGCTTTCTTT
CASILQGNTEAFF
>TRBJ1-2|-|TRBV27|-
TGTGCCAGCGGAGGTCTCTATGGCTACACCTTC
CASGGLYGYTF
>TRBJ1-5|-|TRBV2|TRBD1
TGTGCCAGCAGTGAAGCGAGGGGGCGTCAGCCCCAGCATTTT
CASSEARGRQPQHF
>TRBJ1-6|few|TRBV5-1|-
TGCGCCAGCAGCTTGGCCGGGGGGACTCATAATTCACCCCTCCACTTT
CASSLAGGTHNSPLHF
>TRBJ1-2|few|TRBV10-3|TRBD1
TGTGCCATCACTACGACAGGGGCCGGTGGCTACACCTTC
CAITTTGAGGYTF
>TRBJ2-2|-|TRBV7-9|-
TGTGCCAGCAGCTTTAGGGGCGGCACCGGGGAGCTGTTTTTT
CASSFRGGTGELFF
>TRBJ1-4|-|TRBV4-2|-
TGTGCCAGCAGCCAAACGGTCTCCGTTGAAAAACTGTTTTTT
CASSQTVSVEKLFF